A selection of T cell receptor beta chains follows, all from one sample in a study of blood T cell repertoires in COVID-19. Libraries were prepared by immunoSEQ multiplex PCR; TCRdb keeps only in-frame clonotypes and omits some of them. Of 95,000 to 110,000 clones listed, roughly 80% were seen once; the top ten hold 12%. The specimen sequenced was peripheral blood. These receptors were obtained from a human donor in a cohort sampled during active COVID-19. The CDR3 runs from the conserved cysteine through the conserved F or W. A D gene is named only where the DNA matches it firmly. Clone sizes are given selectively: once, few, many, or a class where the clone is expanded.

j_call clone_size d_call v_call cdr3_nt cdr3_aa
TRBJ2-1 - - TRBV18 TGTGCCAGCTCACCACCGGGACAACACTTCAATGAGCAGTTCTTC CASSPPGQHFNEQFF
TRBJ1-2 - - TRBV20-1 TGCAGTGCTAGGGGCCCTGGCTACACCTTC CSARGPGYTF
TRBJ2-1 - TRBD1 TRBV5-5 TGTGCCAGCAGCCCAGGGACAGGGAGTGAGCAGTTCTTC CASSPGTGSEQFF
TRBJ1-5 - - TRBV7-6 TGTGCCAGCAGCCCAGAGGTTGGGGCCTCCATAAGCAATCAGCCCCAGCATTTT CASSPEVGASISNQPQHF
TRBJ2-2 - TRBD1 TRBV3-1/TRBV3-2 TGTGCCAGCAGCCAAGACAGACAGGGGCGAAAAACCGGGGAGCTGTTTTTT CASSQDRQGRKTGELFF
TRBJ2-7 - TRBD2 TRBV7-3 TGTGCCAGCAGCTTAGTGACGAGCGGGGGACCCTACGAGCAGTACTTC CASSLVTSGGPYEQYF
TRBJ2-7 - - TRBV27 TGTGCCAGCAGTTTTTTAACAGGCCTGGCTAAAGGCGAGCAGTACTTC CASSFLTGLAKGEQYF
TRBJ2-1 - TRBD1 TRBV2 TGTGCCAGCAGTCCGGATTACAGGGGCGAGCAGTTCTTC CASSPDYRGEQFF
TRBJ2-5 - TRBD2 TRBV7-2 TGTGCCAGCAGCTCCGCCGGACTAGCGGGCGGAGAGACCCAGTACTTC CASSSAGLAGGETQYF
TRBJ1-4 few TRBD1 TRBV27 TGTGCCAGCAGCTCAACAGGGGCAGTAGAAAAACTGTTTTTT CASSSTGAVEKLFF
TRBJ1-2 - TRBD1 TRBV7-2 TGTGCCAGCAGCCCTCAAATGACAGGGGGCTATGGCTACACCTTC CASSPQMTGGYGYTF
TRBJ1-2 - - TRBV7-9 TGTGCCAGCAGCTTAATGGCAGCTCGACTTTCACATAACTATGGCTACACCTTC CASSLMAARLSHNYGYTF
TRBJ2-3 - TRBD2 TRBV4-1 TGCGCCAGCACACTAGCGGGGGGCACAGATACGCAGTATTTT CASTLAGGTDTQYF
TRBJ1-5 - TRBD1 TRBV4-1 TGCGCCAGCAGCCCAGCTGCAGGGACAGCAAATCAGCCCCAGCATTTT CASSPAAGTANQPQHF
TRBJ1-2 - - TRBV12-3/TRBV12-4 TGTGCCAGCAGTTCCCCGGGGGGTGGCTACACCTTC CASSSPGGGYTF
TRBJ2-3 - - TRBV29-1 TGCAGCGTTAGGACACCCAGCACAGATACGCAGTATTTT CSVRTPSTDTQYF
TRBJ2-5 - TRBD2 TRBV12-5 TGTGCTAGTGGTCCCGGGACTAGCGGGGGGGCGGAGACCCAGTACTTC CASGPGTSGGAETQYF
TRBJ1-4 - - TRBV12-3/TRBV12-4 TGTGCCAGCAGTTTTAATCGGAATGAAAAACTGTTTTTT CASSFNRNEKLFF
TRBJ1-3 - - TRBV5-6 TGTGCCAGCAGCTTGTTTCTACGCTCCCAAGGGAGAGGAAACACCATATATTTT CASSLFLRSQGRGNTIYF
TRBJ2-7 - TRBD2 TRBV5-1 TGCGCCAGCAGCTTGGGCGGGGGATACGAGCAGTACTTC CASSLGGGYEQYF
TRBJ1-2 - - TRBV12-3/TRBV12-4 TGTGCCAGCAGTTTAAGCCCTCGGGGCTACACCTTC CASSLSPRGYTF
TRBJ2-3 - - TRBV7-3 TGTGCCAGCAGCTTATCTGGGGCGAGGAGCACAGATACGCAGTATTTT CASSLSGARSTDTQYF
TRBJ2-3 few - TRBV12-3/TRBV12-4 TGTGCCAGCAGTTTAGACAGGCCAAGGGCGCAGTATTTT CASSLDRPRAQYF
TRBJ1-4 - - TRBV21-1 TGTGCCAGCAGCAAGACAGGGGAGAGGGAAAAACTGTTTTTT CASSKTGEREKLFF
TRBJ2-1 - - TRBV4-1 TGCGCCAGCAGCCAAGACAGCGAGCGGTACAATGAGCAGTTCTTC CASSQDSERYNEQFF
TRBJ1-5 - - TRBV5-6 TGTGCCAGCAGCTTGAGGAAACAGACCAATCAGCCCCAGCATTTT CASSLRKQTNQPQHF
TRBJ1-5 few TRBD1 TRBV27 TGTGCGACGCCGGGACAGGGGGATCAGCCCCAGCATTTT CATPGQGDQPQHF
TRBJ2-2 - - TRBV18 TGTGCCAGCTCACCACTACAGGGTGGGAACACCGGGGAGCTGTTTTTT CASSPLQGGNTGELFF
TRBJ2-2 - - TRBV27 TGTGCCAGCAGTTATATTTCGGGGTCCCCCGGGGAGCTGTTTTTT CASSYISGSPGELFF
TRBJ2-5 - - TRBV27 TGTGCCAGCAGTTTAGGAGTAAGAGAGACCCAGTACTTC CASSLGVRETQYF
TRBJ2-1 - - TRBV18 TGTGCCAGCTCACGGGACTTTGAGCAGTTCTTC CASSRDFEQFF
TRBJ1-6 - - TRBV10-2 TGCGCCAGCCACCTCCCAGGGTTGAATTCACCCCTCCACTTT CASHLPGLNSPLHF
TRBJ1-5 few - TRBV19 TGTGCCAGTAGTATTTTGTCGGGGTTAGACAATCAGCCCCAGCATTTT CASSILSGLDNQPQHF
TRBJ1-5 - TRBD1 TRBV18 TGTGCCAGCTCACCAGGGACAGGGGCAAAGCAGCCCCAGCATTTT CASSPGTGAKQPQHF
TRBJ2-7 - TRBD2 TRBV6-2/TRBV6-3 TGTGCCAGCAGCCACGGGGGGTTCCAAGGGGAGCAGTACTTC CASSHGGFQGEQYF
TRBJ1-1 - - TRBV28 TGTGCCAGCAGTTTATCAGGGAACACTGAAGCTTTCTTT CASSLSGNTEAFF
TRBJ1-4 - - TRBV6-6 TGTGCCAGCAGAGAGGGGGGGGGAAAACTGTTTTTT CASREGGGKLFF
TRBJ1-3 - - TRBV19 TGTGCCAGTAGTTTGGCTAGGGGTGGCTCTGGAAACACCATATATTTT CASSLARGGSGNTIYF
TRBJ1-2 - TRBD1 TRBV30 TGTGCCTGGAGTGTTGGTCGGACAGGGCCAACCCCTAACTATGGCTACACCTTC CAWSVGRTGPTPNYGYTF
TRBJ2-5 - TRBD2 TRBV5-6 TGTGCCAGCAGCCCCTTGGGAGGGATCCAAGAGACCCAGTACTTC CASSPLGGIQETQYF